The clone carrying this T cell receptor (beta chain) occurred many times. The target antigen is unknown. MiXCR, applied by TCRdb to the 5' RACE reads, yields one record per CDR3 protein. The profile shows 30,000 or so distinct CDR3 sequences, approximately 4.3% of them singletons. This record belongs to a study of neurological immune-mediated disorders. Study-level points and caveats: Sharing of CDR3 amino acid sequences among expanded clones across subjects was absent, suggesting private repertoires in all groups.

CDR1 SNHLY and CDR2 FYNNEI come from the germline V gene. Unmatched junction bases numbered 10, after V lost 4 bases and J lost 11 bases. The CDR3 extends over 15 amino acids. Healthy control samples came from blood bank volunteers in Maryland, USA. The source is a man between 18 and 35 years old in good health. The chain carries TRBV2 and TRBJ1-6; 8 positions agree with TRBD1. The source material was PBMCs. Written as DNA, the CDR3 is TGTGCCAGCAGTGCCCGACAGGGGAATCGACCACCCCTCCACTTT. Its translation: CASSARQGNRPPLHF.